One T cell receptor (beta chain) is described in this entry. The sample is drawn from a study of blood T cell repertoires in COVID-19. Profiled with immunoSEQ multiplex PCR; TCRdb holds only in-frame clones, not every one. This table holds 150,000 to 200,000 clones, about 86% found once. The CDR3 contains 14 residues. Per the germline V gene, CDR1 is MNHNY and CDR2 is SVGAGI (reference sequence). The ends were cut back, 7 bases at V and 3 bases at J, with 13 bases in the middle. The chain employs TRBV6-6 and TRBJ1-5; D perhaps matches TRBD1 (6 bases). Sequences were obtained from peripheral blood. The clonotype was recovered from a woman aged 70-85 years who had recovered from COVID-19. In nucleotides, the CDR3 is TGTGCCAGCACCTTAGGGGGTGACAATCAGCCCCAGCATTTT. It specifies CASTLGGDNQPQHF.